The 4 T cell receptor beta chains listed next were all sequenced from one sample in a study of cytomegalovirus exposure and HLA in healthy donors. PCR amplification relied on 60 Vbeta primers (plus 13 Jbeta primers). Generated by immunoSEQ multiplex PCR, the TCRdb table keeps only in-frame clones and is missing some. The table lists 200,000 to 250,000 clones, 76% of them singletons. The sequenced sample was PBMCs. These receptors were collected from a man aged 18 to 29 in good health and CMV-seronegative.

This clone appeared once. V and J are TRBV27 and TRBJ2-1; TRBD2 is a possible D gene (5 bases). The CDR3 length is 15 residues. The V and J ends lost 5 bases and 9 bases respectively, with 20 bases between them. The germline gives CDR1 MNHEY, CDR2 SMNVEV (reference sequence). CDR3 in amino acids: CASSLIRRPVGEQFF. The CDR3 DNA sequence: TGTGCCAGCAGTCTAATTAGGAGGCCGGTAGGTGAGCAGTTCTTC.

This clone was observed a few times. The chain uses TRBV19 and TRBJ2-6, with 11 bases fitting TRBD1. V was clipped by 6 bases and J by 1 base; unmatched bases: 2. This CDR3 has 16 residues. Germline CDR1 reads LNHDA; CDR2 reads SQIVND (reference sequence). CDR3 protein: CASRDRGLSGANVLTF. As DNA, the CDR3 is TGTGCCAGTAGGGACAGGGGGCTGTCTGGGGCCAACGTCCTGACTTTC.

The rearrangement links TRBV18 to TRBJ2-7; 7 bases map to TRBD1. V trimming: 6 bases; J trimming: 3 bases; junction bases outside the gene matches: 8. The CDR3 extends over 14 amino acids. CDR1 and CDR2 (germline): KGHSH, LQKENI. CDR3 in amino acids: CASSPSRDSYEQYF. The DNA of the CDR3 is TGTGCCAGCTCTCCGTCCCGGGACAGCTACGAGCAGTACTTC.

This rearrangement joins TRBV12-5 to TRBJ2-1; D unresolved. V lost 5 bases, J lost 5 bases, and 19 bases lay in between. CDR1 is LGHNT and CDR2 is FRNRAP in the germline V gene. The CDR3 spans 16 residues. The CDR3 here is CASGPPFPRPNNEQFF. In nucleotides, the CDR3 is TGTGCTAGTGGTCCCCCTTTTCCTAGACCTAACAATGAGCAGTTCTTC. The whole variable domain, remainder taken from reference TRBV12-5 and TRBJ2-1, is DARVTQTPRHKVTEMGQEVTMRCQPILGHNTVFWYRQTMMQGLELLAYFRNRAPLDDSGMPKDRFSAEMPDATLATLKIQPSEPRDSAVYFCASGPPFPRPNNEQFFGPGTRLTVL.